This entry features one TCR beta chain sequence. It has no known antigen specificity. It has no much larger one-base neighbor in the sample; base qualities were not kept. This sample is part of a study of cytomegalovirus exposure and HLA in healthy donors (dated by TCRdb to 2017 to 2019). In the study overall: According to a later analysis, one platform produced both the 110 or so validation repertoires and the approximately 670 repertoires of the first cohort. The study was designed to test whether signatures of past pathogen exposure could be identified by cataloging public T cell receptors. Along with the roughly 670-subject first cohort, a separate validation cohort of approximately 110 different subjects was used. The study combined high-throughput TCR immunosequencing, statistical association of individual TCRs with disease status, and machine learning to predict cytomegalovirus infection status. The research as a whole found: It was suggested by the authors that the approach could potentially be generalized to other disease states and immunological phenotypes. Of the cluster scores, approximately 95% were above 0 in a later analysis, which found that TCRs clustered in the first cohort also tended to co-occur in the 120 validation repertoires. A total of 164 TCR beta chains were listed by the study as associated with cytomegalovirus. The classifier was reported to diagnose cytomegalovirus status with high specificity and sensitivity in both the original and validation cohorts. All 120 repertoires were used to score co-occurrence in the validation cohort in a later analysis, because that analysis had no HLA typing for the cohort. While some public TCRs were present in many individuals, most TCR sequences turned up only very rarely across donors. In vitro tests confirmed that a few of the cytomegalovirus-associated TCR beta chains recognize cytomegalovirus antigens.

Including cysteine and phenylalanine, the CDR3 has 14 amino acids. Only the CDR3 portion is preserved as DNA: 42 bases, with reading frame beginning at the first base. Trimming accounts for 7 bases at V and 4 bases at J, while the number of junction bases matched to no gene is 7. The donors belonged to the validation cohort of about 120 subjects, which was separate from the roughly 670-subject first cohort. Library generation was performed with the immunoSEQ multiplex PCR assay. The published analysis was carried out like this. A statistical classification framework was built for diagnosing cytomegalovirus status from the catalog of TCR beta chain sequences. In TCRdb, the immuneACCESS table is reduced to in-frame sequences with V and J assigned. These tables do not hold every clone; where another copy was compared, an unresolved V gene accounts for under half, and the others remain unexplained. V and J calls and clone size are copied from that table; D and trimming were computed from the DNA. This sample comprises more than 95,000 clones, 86% of them detected only once. 3% to 4% of the sample rests with the top ten.

The sequence joins TRBV6-7 to TRBJ2-1, with TRBD1 matching 7 junction bases. TRBV6-7 is marked as an open reading frame, function uncertain. This receptor was obtained from a woman under 30 in good health and CMV-seropositive. The sequenced material came from PBMCs. The CDR3 is CASTRGPIYNEQFF. The nucleotide sequence reads as follows: TGTGCCAGCACAAGGGGGCCCATTTACAATGAGCAGTTCTTC.